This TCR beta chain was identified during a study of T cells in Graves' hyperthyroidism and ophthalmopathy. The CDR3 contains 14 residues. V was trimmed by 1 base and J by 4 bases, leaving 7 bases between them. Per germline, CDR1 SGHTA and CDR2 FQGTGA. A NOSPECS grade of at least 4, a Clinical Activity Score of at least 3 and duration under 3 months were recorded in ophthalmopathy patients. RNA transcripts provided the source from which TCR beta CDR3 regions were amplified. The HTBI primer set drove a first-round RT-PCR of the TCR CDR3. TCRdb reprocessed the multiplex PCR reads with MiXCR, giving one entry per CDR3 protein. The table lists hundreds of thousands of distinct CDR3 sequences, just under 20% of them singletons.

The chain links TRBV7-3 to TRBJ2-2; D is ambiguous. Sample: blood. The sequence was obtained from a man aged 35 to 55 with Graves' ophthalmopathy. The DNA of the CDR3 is TGTGCCAGCAGCTTAAGACCGGTCACCGGGGAGCTGTTTTTT. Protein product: CASSLRPVTGELFF.